This TCR beta chain was sequenced in a study of cytomegalovirus exposure and HLA in healthy donors. Study-wide background: Out of fewer than 500 genotyped donors, about 80% belonged to the Caucasian-associated ancestry cluster. Study results and limitations: Researchers catalogued some 160 TCR beta chains as cytomegalovirus-associated.

The PCR had 60 Vbeta and 13 Jbeta primers. Using immunoSEQ multiplex PCR, the repertoire was profiled, and TCRdb retains in-frame clones only, with some absent. The sample consists of about 120,000 clones, 65% to 80% of them appearing once. As to this clone: The antigen is unknown.

Germline CDR1 reads SGHNT; CDR2 reads YYREEE (reference sequence). J gave up 4 bases and V 2 bases, and 2 bases lay outside the gene matches. The CDR3 is 17 residues long. The sequencing input was PBMCs. The origin of this receptor is a female donor in good health and CMV-seronegative. The rearrangement uses TRBV5-4 and TRBJ2-2; 16 bases align to TRBD2. The CDR3 DNA follows: TGTGCCAGCAGCTTCGGGACTAGCGGGGGGGCCACCGGGGAGCTGTTTTTT. It encodes CASSFGTSGGATGELFF.